The 10 T cell receptor beta chains given below trace back to one sample, sequenced in a study of monozygotic twins with inflammatory bowel disease. From the 5' RACE reads, TCRdb lists one entry per CDR3 protein and no DNA. Listed are fewer than 550,000 distinct CDR3 sequences; around 2.3% falls within the top ten. The sequenced material came from blood. These receptors were taken from a human donor with ulcerative colitis or Crohn's disease, or a healthy co-twin of an affected twin (not recorded which).

The chain couples TRBV7-9 to TRBJ2-5; the D gene TCRdb calls, TRBD1, cannot be checked with no DNA. The length of the CDR3 is 15 residues. Germline values: CDR1 SEHNR, CDR2 FQNEAQ (reference sequence). CDR3 amino acids: CASSRVTRPGETQYF.

Here the CDR3 reads CASSIGLNSRNEKLFF. The genes are TRBV19 and TRBJ1-4. The germline CDR1 and CDR2 sequences are LNHDA and SQIVND (reference sequence). CDR3 length equals 16 residues.

The chain has TRBV12-3 or TRBV12-4 and TRBJ2-7. This CDR3 is 13 amino acids long. The CDR3 sequence: CASSTITVYEQYF.

The chain links TRBV7-9 to TRBJ2-5; TCRdb calls TRBD2, which cannot be checked without DNA. The germline V gene has CDR1 SEHNR and CDR2 FQNEAQ (reference sequence). The CDR3 consists of 16 residues. The CDR3 spells CASSLKRSSGRETQYF.

This rearrangement joins TRBV6-1 to TRBJ2-3. The CDR3 runs to 12 residues. From germline, CDR1 is MNHNS and CDR2 SASEGT. CDR3 loop: CASRDFTDTQYF.

The rearrangement links TRBV12-3 or TRBV12-4 to TRBJ2-3; as DNA is missing, the TRBD2 call by TCRdb cannot be tested. CDR3 length: 13 amino acids. The CDR3 here is CASKPPAGGTQYF.

The chain recombines TRBV20-1 with TRBJ2-5; lacking DNA, the TRBD2 call made by TCRdb goes unchecked. The CDR3 is made up of 16 amino acids. Per germline, CDR1 DFQATT and CDR2 SNEGSKA (reference sequence). The CDR3 is CSARGTSGALAETQYF.

V usage is TRBV6-1 and J usage is TRBJ1-5; TCRdb calls TRBD1, which cannot be checked without DNA. This CDR3 has 16 amino acids. Germline CDR1 and CDR2: MNHNS and SASEGT. The CDR3 sequence: CASRPGHTQGGQPQHF.

V is TRBV5-1 and J is TRBJ2-6; the D gene TCRdb calls, TRBD1, cannot be checked with no DNA. Germline CDR1 SGHRS, CDR2 YFSETQ. CDR3 length: 15 residues. CDR3: CASSLRTGEANVLTF. Full variable domain (outside the CDR3, taken from reference TRBV5-1 and TRBJ2-6): KAGVTQTPRYLIKTRGQQVTLSCSPISGHRSVSWYQQTPGQGLQFLFEYFSETQRNKGNFPGRFSGRQFSNSRSEMNVSTLELGDSALYLCASSLRTGEANVLTFGAGSRLTVL.

The rearrangement joins TRBV12-3 or TRBV12-4 to TRBJ1-1; the D gene TCRdb calls, TRBD1, cannot be checked with no DNA. The CDR3 covers 13 residues. CDR3 amino acids: CASSKTGGSEALF.